The 5 T cell receptor beta chains presented below share a single source sample, sequenced in a study of PD-L1 blockade in urothelial cancer (dated by TCRdb to about 2017). According to the study, the label for this sample's time point signals: pretreatment peripheral blood. Library generation was performed with the immunoSEQ multiplex PCR assay. What TCRdb holds here is the immuneACCESS table cut down to in-frame rearrangements. Part of the clones is not present; checked against another copy, under half of the missing clones reflect an unresolved V gene, and the others are unexplained. The sample includes about 53,000 clones, with around nine tenths observed a single time. The ten largest account for 14% to 15% of the sample. This specimen was PBMCs, taken around atezolizumab (anti-PD-L1) treatment. Every receptor here comes from a woman aged 60 to 75 with urothelial cancer.

The gene calls are TRBV5-4 and TRBJ2-1; TRBD1 agrees at 8 bases. Per the germline V gene, CDR1 is SGHNT and CDR2 is YYREEE (reference sequence). The CDR3 totals 13 residues. V trimming: 7 bases; J trimming: 0 bases; junction bases outside the gene matches: 0. CDR3 region: CASGQGSYNEQFF. The CDR3 bases are TGTGCCAGCGGACAGGGCTCCTACAATGAGCAGTTCTTC.

V gene TRBV2 combines with J gene TRBJ2-5; D remains unclear. This CDR3 spans 14 amino acids. Germline V gives CDR1 SNHLY, CDR2 FYNNEI. The germline V and J ends were trimmed by 1 base and 5 bases, with 11 bases remaining between them. In DNA, the CDR3 is TGTGCCAGCAGTGAAGGGCTGGCTCCGGAGACCCAGTACTTC. Protein: CASSEGLAPETQYF.

The gene calls are TRBV9 and TRBJ1-4; a weak D match, TRBD1 (5 bases). This CDR3 has 17 amino acids. CDR1 is SGDLS, CDR2 YYNGEE, per germline. The germline V and J ends were trimmed by 0 bases and 3 bases, with 15 bases remaining between them. CDR3 nucleotide sequence: TGTGCCAGCAGCGTAGATTTCCATGAAGGGGCTAATGAAAAACTGTTTTTT. This translates into CASSVDFHEGANEKLFF.

The chain links TRBV11-2 to TRBJ2-2, with TRBD2 as a possible D gene (5 bases). The ends were cut back, 6 bases at V and 3 bases at J, with 14 bases in the middle. The CDR3 has 15 residues. Germline lookup yields CDR1 SGHAT and CDR2 FQNNGV. The CDR3 loop is CASRRTHRHTGELFF. In DNA, the CDR3 is TGTGCCAGCAGGCGGACTCACCGGCACACCGGGGAGCTGTTTTTT.

The genes are TRBV4-3 and TRBJ2-7, with 11 nucleotides matching TRBD2. CDR1 and CDR2 (germline): LGHNA, YSLEER. CDR3 length: 18 amino acids. The V segment lost 4 bases and the J segment 1 base; nucleotides outside the gene matches: 12. The CDR3 loop reads CASSRSASGGNPSYEQYF. CDR3 in DNA: TGCGCCAGCAGCCGATCGGCTAGCGGGGGGAACCCTTCCTACGAGCAGTACTTC.